Below, one T cell receptor (beta chain) is given with its context. Its matching antigen is unknown. The germline gives CDR1 SGHNT, CDR2 YYREEE (reference sequence). This CDR3 region has 17 residues. The V gene lost 1 base and the J gene lost 7 bases, with 22 bases spanning the gap. The data are from a study of T cell responses to AZD1222 COVID-19 vaccine. Study-level results: White British ancestry dominated among donors, who included more females, and clonal diversity was possibly underestimated. There were vaccine-associated CD4 TCRs across spike, dominant at 160-218 and 743-854. Reports indicate that nearly half of spike-specific TCRs are directed at unmutated variant regions.

Assay used: immunoSEQ multiplex PCR; TCRdb lists only in-frame clones, some missing. The profile shows 95,000 to 110,000 clones, approximately 90% of them singletons. The starting material was peripheral blood, obtained 28 days after the second AZD1222 dose. This sequence joins TRBV5-4 and TRBJ2-3, with a weak D call TRBD1 (6 bases). The receptor comes from an adult who received the AZD1222 COVID-19 vaccine. CDR3 amino acids: CASSLLQQTGPGYTQYF. The CDR3, as DNA: TGTGCCAGCAGCTTGCTCCAGCAGACAGGTCCCGGGTATACGCAGTATTTT.